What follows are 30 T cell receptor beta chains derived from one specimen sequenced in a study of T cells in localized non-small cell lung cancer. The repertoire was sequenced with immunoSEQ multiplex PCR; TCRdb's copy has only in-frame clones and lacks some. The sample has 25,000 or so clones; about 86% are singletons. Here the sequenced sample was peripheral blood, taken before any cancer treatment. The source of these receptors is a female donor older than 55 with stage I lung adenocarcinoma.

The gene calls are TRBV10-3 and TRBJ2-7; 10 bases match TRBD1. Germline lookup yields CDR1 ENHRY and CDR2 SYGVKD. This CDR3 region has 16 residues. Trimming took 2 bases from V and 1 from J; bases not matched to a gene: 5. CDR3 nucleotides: TGTGCCATCAGTGAGGACGGGACAGGGGTGTCCTACGAGCAGTACTTC. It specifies CAISEDGTGVSYEQYF.

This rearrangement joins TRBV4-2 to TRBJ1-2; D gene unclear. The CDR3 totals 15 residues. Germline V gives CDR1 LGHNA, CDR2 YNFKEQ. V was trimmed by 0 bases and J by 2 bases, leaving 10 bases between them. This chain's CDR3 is CASSQESGQNYGYTF. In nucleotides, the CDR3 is TGTGCCAGCAGCCAAGAATCCGGGCAGAACTATGGCTACACCTTC.

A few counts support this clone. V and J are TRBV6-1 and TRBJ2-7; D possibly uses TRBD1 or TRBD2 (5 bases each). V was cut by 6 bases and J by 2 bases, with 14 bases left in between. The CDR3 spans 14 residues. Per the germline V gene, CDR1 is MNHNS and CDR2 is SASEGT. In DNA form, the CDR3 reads TGTGCCAGCAGAAGAGGGGACGTCCCCTACGAGCAGTACTTC. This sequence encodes CASRRGDVPYEQYF.

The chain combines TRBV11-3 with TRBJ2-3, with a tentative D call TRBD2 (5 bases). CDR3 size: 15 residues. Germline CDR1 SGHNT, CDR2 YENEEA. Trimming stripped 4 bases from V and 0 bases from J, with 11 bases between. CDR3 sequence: CASSSKRLSTDTQYF. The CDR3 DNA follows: TGTGCCAGCAGCTCCAAGCGGTTAAGCACAGATACGCAGTATTTT.

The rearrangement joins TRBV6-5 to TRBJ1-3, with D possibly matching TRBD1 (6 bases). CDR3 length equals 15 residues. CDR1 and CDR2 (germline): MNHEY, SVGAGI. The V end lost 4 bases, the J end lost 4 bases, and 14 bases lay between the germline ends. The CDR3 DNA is TGTGCCAGCAGTTTATTCGGGACAACGGGAAACACCATATATTTT. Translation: CASSLFGTTGNTIYF.

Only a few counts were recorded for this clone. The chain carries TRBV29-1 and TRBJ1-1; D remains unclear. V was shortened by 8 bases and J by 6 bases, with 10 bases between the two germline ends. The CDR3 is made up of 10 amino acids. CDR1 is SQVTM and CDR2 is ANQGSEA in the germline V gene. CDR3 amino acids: CSTDHAEAFF. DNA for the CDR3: TGCAGCACGGATCACGCTGAAGCTTTCTTT.

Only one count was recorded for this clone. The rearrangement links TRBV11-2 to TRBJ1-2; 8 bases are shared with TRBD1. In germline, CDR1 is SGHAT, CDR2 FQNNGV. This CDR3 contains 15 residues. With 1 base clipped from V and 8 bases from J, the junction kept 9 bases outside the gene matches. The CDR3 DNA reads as TGTGCCAGCAGCTTAGGCTCGGACAGGGCGAGAGGCTACACCTTC. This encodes CASSLGSDRARGYTF. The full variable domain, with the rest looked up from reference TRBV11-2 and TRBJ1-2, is EAGVAQSPRYKIIEKRQSVAFWCNPISGHATLYWYQQILGQGPKLLIQFQNNGVVDDSQLPKDRFSAERLKGVDSTLKIQPAKLEDSAVYLCASSLGSDRARGYTFGSGTRLTVV.

Here the CDR3 DNA reads TGTGCCAGCTCACCCCAAACGGGACGGCAGAACACTGAAGCTTTCTTT. Translation: CASSPQTGRQNTEAFF. The chain joins TRBV18 to TRBJ1-1; perhaps TRBD1 as D (5 bases). Germline V gene lookup returns CDR1 KGHSH and CDR2 LQKENI. This CDR3 is 16 amino acids long. The V end was cut by 3 bases, the J end by 1 base, with 15 bases between.

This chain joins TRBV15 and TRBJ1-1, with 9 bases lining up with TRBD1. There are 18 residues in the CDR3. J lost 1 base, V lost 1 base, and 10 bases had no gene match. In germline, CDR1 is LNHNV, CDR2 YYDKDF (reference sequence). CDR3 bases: TGTGCCACCAGCAGAGCCGACAGGGGGTGGGCCCAGAACACTGAAGCTTTCTTT. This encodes CATSRADRGWAQNTEAFF.

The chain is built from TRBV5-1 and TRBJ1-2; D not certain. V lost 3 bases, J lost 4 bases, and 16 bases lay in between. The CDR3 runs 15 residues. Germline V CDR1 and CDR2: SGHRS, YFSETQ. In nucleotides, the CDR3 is TGCGCCAGCAGCTGGTCCCCGGGCAGTGGCTATGGCTACACCTTC. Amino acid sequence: CASSWSPGSGYGYTF.

CDR3 protein: CASSWTGPGELFF. In nucleotides, the CDR3 is TGCGCCAGCAGCTGGACAGGGCCCGGGGAGCTGTTTTTT. The V call is TRBV5-1, the J call TRBJ2-2; 8 bases map to TRBD1. Germline-derived CDR1 and CDR2 are SGHRS and YFSETQ. The trim removed 3 bases at V and 6 bases at J, leaving 1 base unmatched. The length of the CDR3 is 13 residues.

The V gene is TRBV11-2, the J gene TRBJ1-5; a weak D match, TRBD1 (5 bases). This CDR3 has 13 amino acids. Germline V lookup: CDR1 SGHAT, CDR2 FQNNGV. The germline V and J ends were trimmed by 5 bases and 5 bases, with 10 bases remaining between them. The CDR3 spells CASSPGIDQPQHF. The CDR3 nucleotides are TGTGCCAGCAGCCCAGGGATCGATCAGCCCCAGCATTTT.

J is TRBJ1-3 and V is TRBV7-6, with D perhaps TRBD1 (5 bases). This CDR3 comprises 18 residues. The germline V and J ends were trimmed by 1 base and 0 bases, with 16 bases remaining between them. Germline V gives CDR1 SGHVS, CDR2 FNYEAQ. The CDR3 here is CASSLEGVTPNSGNTIYF. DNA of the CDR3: TGTGCCAGCAGCTTAGAAGGGGTGACACCCAACTCTGGAAACACCATATATTTT. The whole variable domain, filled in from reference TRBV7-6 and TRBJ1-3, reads GAGVSQSPRYKVTKRGQDVALRCDPISGHVSLYWYRQALGQGPEFLTYFNYEAQQDKSGLPNDRFSAERPEGSISTLTIQRTEQRDSAMYRCASSLEGVTPNSGNTIYFGEGSWLTVV.

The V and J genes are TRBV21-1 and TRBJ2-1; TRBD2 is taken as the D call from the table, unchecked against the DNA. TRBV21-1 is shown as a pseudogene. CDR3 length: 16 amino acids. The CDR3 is CVLHRASGGFGNEQFF. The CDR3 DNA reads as TGTGTACTTCACCGGGCTAGCGGGGGGTTCGGGAATGAGCAGTTCTTC.

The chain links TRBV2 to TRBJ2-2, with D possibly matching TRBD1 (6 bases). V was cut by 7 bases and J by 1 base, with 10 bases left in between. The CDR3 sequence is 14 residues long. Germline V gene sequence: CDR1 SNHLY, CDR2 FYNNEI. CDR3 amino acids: CASNPGQNTGELFF. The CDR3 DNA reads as TGTGCCAGCAACCCGGGACAGAACACCGGGGAGCTGTTTTTT. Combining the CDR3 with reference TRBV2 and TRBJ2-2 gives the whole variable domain EPEVTQTPSHQVTQMGQEVILRCVPISNHLYFYWYRQILGQKVEFLVSFYNNEISEKSEIFDDQFSVERPDGSNFTLKIRSTKLEDSAMYFCASNPGQNTGELFFGEGSRLTVL.

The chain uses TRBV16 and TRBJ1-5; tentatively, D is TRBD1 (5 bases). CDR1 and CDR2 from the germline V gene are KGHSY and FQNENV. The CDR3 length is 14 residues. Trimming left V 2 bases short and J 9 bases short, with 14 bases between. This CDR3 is CASSQGPLQGPQHF. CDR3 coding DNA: TGTGCCAGCAGCCAAGGACCGCTTCAGGGGCCCCAGCATTTT.

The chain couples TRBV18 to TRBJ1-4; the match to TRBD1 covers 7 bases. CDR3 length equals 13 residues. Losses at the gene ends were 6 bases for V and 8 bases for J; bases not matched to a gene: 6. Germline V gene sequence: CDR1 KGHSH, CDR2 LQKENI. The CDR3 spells CASSRDSREKLFF. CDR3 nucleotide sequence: TGTGCCAGCTCTCGGGACAGTAGGGAAAAACTGTTTTTT. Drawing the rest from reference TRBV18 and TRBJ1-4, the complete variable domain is NAGVMQNPRHLVRRRGQEARLRCSPMKGHSHVYWYRQLPEEGLKFMVYLQKENIIDESGMPKERFSAEFPKEGPSILRIQQVVRGDSAAYFCASSRDSREKLFFGSGTQLSVL.

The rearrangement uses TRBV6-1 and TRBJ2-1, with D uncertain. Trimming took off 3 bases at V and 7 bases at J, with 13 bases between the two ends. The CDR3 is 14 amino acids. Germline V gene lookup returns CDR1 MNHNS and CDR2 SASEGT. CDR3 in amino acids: CASSDGHARNEQFF. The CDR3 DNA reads TGTGCCAGCAGTGACGGTCATGCTAGGAATGAGCAGTTCTTC.

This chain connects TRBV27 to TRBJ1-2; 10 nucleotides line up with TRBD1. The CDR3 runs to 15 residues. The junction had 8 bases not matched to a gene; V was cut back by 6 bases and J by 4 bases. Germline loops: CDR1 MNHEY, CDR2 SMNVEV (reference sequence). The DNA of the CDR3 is TGTGCCAGCAGCCCAAGACAGGGGGCCGGCTATGGCTACACCTTC. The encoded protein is CASSPRQGAGYGYTF.

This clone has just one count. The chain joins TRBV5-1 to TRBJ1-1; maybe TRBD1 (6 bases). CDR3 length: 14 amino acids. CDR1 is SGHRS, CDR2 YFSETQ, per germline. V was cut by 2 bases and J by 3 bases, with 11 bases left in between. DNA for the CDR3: TGCGCCAGCAGCTTTATCTCAGGGGACACTGAAGCTTTCTTT. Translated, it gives CASSFISGDTEAFF. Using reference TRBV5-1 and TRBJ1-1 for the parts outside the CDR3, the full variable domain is KAGVTQTPRYLIKTRGQQVTLSCSPISGHRSVSWYQQTPGQGLQFLFEYFSETQRNKGNFPGRFSGRQFSNSRSEMNVSTLELGDSALYLCASSFISGDTEAFFGQGTRLTVV.

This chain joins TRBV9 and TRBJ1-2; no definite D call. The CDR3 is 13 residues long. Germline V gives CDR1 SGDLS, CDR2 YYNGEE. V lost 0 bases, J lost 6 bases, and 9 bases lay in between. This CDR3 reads CASSVVERDGYTF. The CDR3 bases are TGTGCCAGCAGCGTAGTAGAGCGGGATGGCTACACCTTC.

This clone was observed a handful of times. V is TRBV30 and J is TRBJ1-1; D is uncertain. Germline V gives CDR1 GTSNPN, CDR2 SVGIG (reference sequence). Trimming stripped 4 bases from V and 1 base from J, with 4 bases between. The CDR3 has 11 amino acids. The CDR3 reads CAWKGNTEAFF. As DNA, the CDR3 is TGTGCCTGGAAAGGGAACACTGAAGCTTTCTTT.

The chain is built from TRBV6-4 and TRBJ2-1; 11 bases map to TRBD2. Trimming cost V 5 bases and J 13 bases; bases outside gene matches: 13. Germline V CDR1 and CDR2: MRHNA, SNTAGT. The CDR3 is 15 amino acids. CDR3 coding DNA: TGTGCCAGCAGTTCAATAGCGGGGGGGCTGTCATCCCAGTTCTTC. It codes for CASSSIAGGLSSQFF.

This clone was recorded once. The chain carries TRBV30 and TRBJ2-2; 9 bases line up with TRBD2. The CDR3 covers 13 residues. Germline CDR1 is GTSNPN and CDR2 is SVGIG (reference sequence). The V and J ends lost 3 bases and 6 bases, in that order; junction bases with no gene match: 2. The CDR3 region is CAWRGTSSGELFF. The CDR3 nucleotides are TGTGCCTGGAGAGGGACTAGCTCCGGGGAGCTGTTTTTT.

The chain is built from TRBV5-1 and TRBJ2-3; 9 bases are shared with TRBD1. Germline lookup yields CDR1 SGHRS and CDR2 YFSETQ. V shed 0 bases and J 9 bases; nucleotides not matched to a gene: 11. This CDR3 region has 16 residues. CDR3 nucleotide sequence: TGCGCCAGCAGCTTGGCCACGGGACAGGGCGTTGGCACGCAGTATTTT. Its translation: CASSLATGQGVGTQYF. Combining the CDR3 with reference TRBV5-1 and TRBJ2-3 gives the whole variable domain KAGVTQTPRYLIKTRGQQVTLSCSPISGHRSVSWYQQTPGQGLQFLFEYFSETQRNKGNFPGRFSGRQFSNSRSEMNVSTLELGDSALYLCASSLATGQGVGTQYFGPGTRLTVL.

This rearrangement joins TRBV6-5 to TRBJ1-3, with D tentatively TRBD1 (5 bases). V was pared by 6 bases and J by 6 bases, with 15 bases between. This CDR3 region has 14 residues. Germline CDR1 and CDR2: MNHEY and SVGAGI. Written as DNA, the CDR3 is TGTGCCAGCAGAAGGACTCAGGGAATAAACACCATATATTTT. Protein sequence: CASRRTQGINTIYF.

CDR3 loop: CASTPDRNEQFF. Written as DNA, the CDR3 is TGTGCCAGCACCCCTGACCGCAATGAGCAGTTCTTC. The J gene is TRBJ2-1, the V gene TRBV6-1, with D unresolved. The CDR3 totals 12 residues. The germline CDR1 and CDR2 sequences are MNHNS and SASEGT. Trimming took 7 bases from V and 6 from J, leaving 10 bases between them.

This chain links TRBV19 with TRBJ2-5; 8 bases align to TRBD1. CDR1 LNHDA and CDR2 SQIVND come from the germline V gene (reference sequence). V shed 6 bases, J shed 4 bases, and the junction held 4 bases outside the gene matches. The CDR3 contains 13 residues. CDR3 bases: TGTGCCAGTAGGGACAGGGCCCTAGAGACCCAGTACTTC. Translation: CASRDRALETQYF.

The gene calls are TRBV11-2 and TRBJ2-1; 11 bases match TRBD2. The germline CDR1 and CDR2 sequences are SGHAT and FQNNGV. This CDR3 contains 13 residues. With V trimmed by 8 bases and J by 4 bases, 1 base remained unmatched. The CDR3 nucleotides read TGTGCCAGCGGACTAGCGGGTTACAATGAGCAGTTCTTC. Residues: CASGLAGYNEQFF.

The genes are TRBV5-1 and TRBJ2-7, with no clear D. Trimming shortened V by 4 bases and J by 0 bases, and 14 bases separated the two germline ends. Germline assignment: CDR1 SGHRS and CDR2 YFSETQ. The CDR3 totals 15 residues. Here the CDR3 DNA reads TGCGCCAGCAGCCCCCTCTCGATCAGCTCCTACGAGCAGTACTTC. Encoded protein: CASSPLSISSYEQYF.